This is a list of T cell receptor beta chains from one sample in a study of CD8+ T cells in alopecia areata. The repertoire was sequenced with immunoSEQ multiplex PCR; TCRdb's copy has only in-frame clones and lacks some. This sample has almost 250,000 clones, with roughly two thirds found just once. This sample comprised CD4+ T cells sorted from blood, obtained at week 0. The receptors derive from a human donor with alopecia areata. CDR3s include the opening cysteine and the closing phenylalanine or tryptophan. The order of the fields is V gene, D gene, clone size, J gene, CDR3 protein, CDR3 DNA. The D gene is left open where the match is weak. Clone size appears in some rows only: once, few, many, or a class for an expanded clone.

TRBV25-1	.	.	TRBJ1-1	CASTRRGATEAFF	TGTGCCAGCACCAGGAGAGGTGCCACTGAAGCTTTCTTT
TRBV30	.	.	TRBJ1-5	CAWSVFLDRNQPQHF	TGTGCCTGGAGTGTATTCCTTGATAGGAATCAGCCCCAGCATTTT
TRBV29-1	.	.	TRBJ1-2	CSVVVARSYGYTF	TGCAGCGTTGTCGTGGCCAGGTCCTATGGCTACACCTTC
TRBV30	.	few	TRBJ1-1	CAWRRVNTEAFF	TGTGCCTGGCGCAGAGTGAACACTGAAGCTTTCTTT
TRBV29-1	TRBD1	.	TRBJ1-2	CSVDGDRADYYGYTF	TGCAGCGTTGACGGGGACAGAGCCGACTACTATGGCTACACCTTC
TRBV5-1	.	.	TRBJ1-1	CASRQTGKSKAFF	TGCGCCAGCAGACAGACAGGAAAATCAAAAGCTTTCTTT
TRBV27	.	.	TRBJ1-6	CASSSSLDNSPLHF	TGTGCCAGCAGTTCCTCCCTAGACAATTCACCCCTCCACTTT
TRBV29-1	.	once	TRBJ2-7	CSVGDRSYEQYF	TGCAGCGTTGGTGACCGATCCTACGAGCAGTACTTC
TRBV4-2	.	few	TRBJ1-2	CASSQEGVAGGYTF	TGTGCCAGCAGCCAAGAAGGCGTCGCTGGTGGCTACACCTTC
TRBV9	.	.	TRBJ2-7	CASSAQSSYEQYF	TGTGCCAGCAGCGCCCAGAGCTCCTACGAGCAGTACTTC
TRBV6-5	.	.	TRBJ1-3	CASSYRGTIYF	TGTGCCAGCAGTTACCGGGGCACCATATATTTT
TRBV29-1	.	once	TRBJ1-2	CSMGGNYGYTF	TGCAGCATGGGAGGGAACTATGGCTACACCTTC
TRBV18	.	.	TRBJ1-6	CASSPLGHNNRARNSPLHF	TGTGCCAGCTCACCACTTGGACACAACAACAGGGCCAGGAATTCACCCCTCCACTTT
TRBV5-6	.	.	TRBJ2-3	CASSSTATQYF	TGTGCCAGCAGCTCAACAGCGACGCAGTATTTT
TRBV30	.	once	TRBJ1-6	CAWRGNSPLHF	TGTGCCTGGAGGGGGAATTCACCCCTCCACTTT
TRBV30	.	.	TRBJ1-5	CAWTPGTASNQPQHF	TGTGCCTGGACCCCGGGAACGGCCAGCAATCAGCCCCAGCATTTT
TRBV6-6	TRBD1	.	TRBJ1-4	CASSYPSTGSNEKLFF	TGTGCCAGCAGTTACCCATCGACAGGGTCTAATGAAAAACTGTTTTTT
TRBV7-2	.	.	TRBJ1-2	CASSLAPGARGYTF	TGTGCCAGCAGCTTAGCGCCGGGGGCGCGTGGCTACACCTTC
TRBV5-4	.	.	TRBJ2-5	CASSGTAQETQYF	TGTGCCAGCAGCGGAACGGCCCAAGAGACCCAGTACTTC
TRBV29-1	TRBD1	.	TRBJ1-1	CSVATGGNTEAFF	TGCAGCGTAGCGACAGGGGGGAACACTGAAGCTTTCTTT
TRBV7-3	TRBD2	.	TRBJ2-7	CASSLGASSGSPYEQYF	TGTGCCAGCAGCTTAGGCGCGTCTAGCGGGAGCCCCTACGAGCAGTACTTC
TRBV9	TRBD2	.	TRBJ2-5	CASSVAPTSGAETQYF	TGTGCCAGCAGCGTAGCCCCAACTAGCGGGGCGGAGACCCAGTACTTC
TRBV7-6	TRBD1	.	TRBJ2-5	CASSLGSGTGGETQYF	TGTGCCAGCAGCTTAGGTTCCGGGACAGGGGGTGAGACCCAGTACTTC
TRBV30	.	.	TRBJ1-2	CAWSGGSNRGYTF	TGTGCCTGGAGTGGGGGTTCGAACCGGGGCTACACCTTC
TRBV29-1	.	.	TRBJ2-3	CSVEDPPGAGDTQYF	TGCAGCGTTGAAGATCCCCCAGGGGCAGGGGATACGCAGTATTTT
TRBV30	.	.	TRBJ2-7	CAWSPLLRGPREQYF	TGTGCCTGGAGTCCCCTACTGAGGGGCCCCCGGGAGCAGTACTTC
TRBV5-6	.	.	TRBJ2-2	CASSLNGELFF	TGTGCCAGCAGCTTGAACGGGGAGCTGTTTTTT
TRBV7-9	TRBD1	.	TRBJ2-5	CASSIQGGHVTQYF	TGTGCCAGCAGCATACAGGGGGGTCATGTTACCCAGTACTTC
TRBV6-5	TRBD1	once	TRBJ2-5	CASSYSPGGETQYF	TGTGCCAGCAGTTACTCGCCAGGGGGTGAGACCCAGTACTTC
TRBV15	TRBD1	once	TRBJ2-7	CATSRDGTGALYEQYF	TGTGCCACCAGCAGAGATGGAACAGGGGCCCTCTACGAGCAGTACTTC
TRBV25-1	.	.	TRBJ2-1	CASSEFNNEQFF	TGTGCCAGCAGTGAATTTAACAATGAGCAGTTCTTC
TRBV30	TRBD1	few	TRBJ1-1	CAWSETGGNTEAFF	TGTGCCTGGTCTGAGACAGGGGGCAACACTGAAGCTTTCTTT
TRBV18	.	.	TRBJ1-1	CASSPRGKDTEAFF	TGTGCCAGCTCACCCCGCGGTAAGGACACTGAAGCTTTCTTT
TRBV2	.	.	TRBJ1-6	CASILGGSLHF	TGTGCCAGCATCCTAGGGGGGTCTCTCCACTTT
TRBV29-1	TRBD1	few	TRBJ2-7	CSVEDQGATSYEQYF	TGCAGCGTTGAAGATCAGGGGGCTACCTCCTACGAGCAGTACTTC
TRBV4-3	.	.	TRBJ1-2	CASSPQANYGYTF	TGCGCCAGCAGCCCACAGGCCAACTATGGCTACACCTTC
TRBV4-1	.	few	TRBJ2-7	CASSQDPTRAYEQYF	TGCGCCAGCAGCCAAGATCCTACCAGGGCCTACGAGCAGTACTTC
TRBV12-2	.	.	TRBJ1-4	CASRDAGGAEKLFF	TGTGCAAGTCGCGACGCCGGCGGGGCCGAAAAACTGTTTTTT
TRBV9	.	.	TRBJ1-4	CASSVQGNEKLFF	TGTGCCAGCAGCGTACAGGGGAATGAAAAACTGTTTTTT
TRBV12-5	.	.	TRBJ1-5	CASGFGGNQPQHF	TGTGCTAGTGGCTTTGGAGGAAATCAGCCCCAGCATTTT
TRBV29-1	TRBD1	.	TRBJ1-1	CSVRTGNTEAFF	TGCAGCGTGAGGACAGGGAACACTGAAGCTTTCTTT
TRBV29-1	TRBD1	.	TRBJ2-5	CSAWTGGETQYF	TGCAGCGCCTGGACAGGGGGGGAGACCCAGTACTTC
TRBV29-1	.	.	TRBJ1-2	CSAESANYGYTF	TGCAGCGCCGAATCGGCTAACTATGGCTACACCTTC
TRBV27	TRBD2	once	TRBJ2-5	CASRTSVGTQYF	TGTGCCAGCAGAACTAGCGTAGGGACCCAGTACTTC
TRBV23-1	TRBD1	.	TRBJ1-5	CASSQPRGLDLRGIDRATQPQHF	TGCGCCAGCAGTCAACCGAGGGGGCTCGACCTTCGAGGAATAGACAGGGCAACCCAGCCCCAGCATTTT
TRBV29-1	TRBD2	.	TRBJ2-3	CSVEDPSGWQDTQYF	TGCAGCGTTGAAGATCCTAGCGGTTGGCAAGATACGCAGTATTTT
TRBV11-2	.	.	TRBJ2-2	CASSLAGPNTGELFF	TGTGCCAGCAGCTTAGCTGGGCCCAACACCGGGGAGCTGTTTTTT
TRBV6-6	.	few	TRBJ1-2	CASKHRAGDYGYTF	TGTGCCAGCAAACACAGGGCGGGTGACTATGGCTACACCTTC
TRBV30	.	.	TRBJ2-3	CAWSWRDTQYF	TGTGCCTGGAGTTGGAGGGATACGCAGTATTTT
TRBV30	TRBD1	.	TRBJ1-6	CAYQGAFESPLHF	TGTGCTTATCAGGGGGCGTTTGAGTCACCCCTCCACTTT
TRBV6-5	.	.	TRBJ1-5	CASSYITGNSNQPQHF	TGTGCCAGCAGTTACATCACGGGTAATAGCAATCAGCCCCAGCATTTT